A selection of T cell receptor beta chains follows, all from one sample in a study of cytomegalovirus exposure and HLA in healthy donors. Here immunoSEQ multiplex PCR was the method, and the copy in TCRdb shows in-frame clones only, minus some. The table lists some 98,000 clones, more than 60% of them singletons. What was sequenced was PBMCs. The origin of the receptors is a man aged 45-65 years in good health and CMV-seronegative. CDR3s include the opening cysteine and the closing phenylalanine or tryptophan. The D gene is left open where the match is weak. Only some rows state a clone size, as once, few, many or a class for expanded clones.

clone size,J gene,V gene,D gene,CDR3 DNA,CDR3 protein
NA,TRBJ1-5,TRBV9,NA,TGTGCCAGCAGCGCCGGAGATGGTCAGCCCCAGCATTTT,CASSAGDGQPQHF
NA,TRBJ2-5,TRBV2,TRBD2,TGTGCCAGCAGTGTGCGCGGGGGGGAGACCCAGTACTTC,CASSVRGGETQYF
NA,TRBJ2-7,TRBV7-6,TRBD1,TGTGCCAGCAGCTTATTTACAGGGGGCGCCGAGCAGTACTTC,CASSLFTGGAEQYF
few,TRBJ2-5,TRBV28,NA,TGTGCCAGCAGTTTTCCCCCCACAGGGCCGATGTATGAGACCCAGTACTTC,CASSFPPTGPMYETQYF
once,TRBJ2-3,TRBV7-6,TRBD2,TGTGCCAGCAGCTTAGGGGGAGGGCCGACAGATACGCAGTATTTT,CASSLGGGPTDTQYF
NA,TRBJ2-7,TRBV4-1,TRBD1,TGCGCCAGCAGCCGCGGACAGGGGGGCTCCTACGAGCAGTACTTC,CASSRGQGGSYEQYF
NA,TRBJ2-7,TRBV27,TRBD2,TGTGCCAGCAGTTTAGGGACTAGCTACGAGCAGTACTTC,CASSLGTSYEQYF
NA,TRBJ2-3,TRBV27,NA,TGTGCCAGCAGTCTCGTTGCGGTCGGCGGGATCACAGATACGCAGTATTTT,CASSLVAVGGITDTQYF
NA,TRBJ2-5,TRBV11-2,TRBD1,TGTGCCAGCAGCTTAGACATAATCAACTGGGACAGCCAAGAGACCCAGTACTTC,CASSLDIINWDSQETQYF
NA,TRBJ1-1,TRBV7-2,TRBD1,TGTGCCAGCAGCTGGACAGGGGGGAACACTGAAGCTTTCTTT,CASSWTGGNTEAFF
once,TRBJ2-1,TRBV30,TRBD2,TGTGCCTGGGGGCGGGGGTTTGAGTCGTACAATGAGCAGTTCTTC,CAWGRGFESYNEQFF
NA,TRBJ2-1,TRBV25-1,TRBD2,TGTGCCAGCACACCGGGGGGTTCCTACAATGAGCAGTTCTTC,CASTPGGSYNEQFF
once,TRBJ2-7,TRBV29-1,NA,TGCAGCGTGGATGACAGTGCCTACGAGCAGTACTTC,CSVDDSAYEQYF
NA,TRBJ1-2,TRBV7-2,NA,TGTGCCAGCCGACGGGGGAGGGACTATGGCTACACCTTC,CASRRGRDYGYTF
NA,TRBJ2-7,TRBV9,TRBD1,TGTGCCAGCAGCGTAGACGGGACAGGGTCTTCCCACGAGCAGTACTTC,CASSVDGTGSSHEQYF
NA,TRBJ2-3,TRBV19,TRBD2,TGTGCCAGTAGTATATGGGCGGGAGACACAGATACGCAGTATTTT,CASSIWAGDTDTQYF